The 23 T cell receptor beta chains below all came from one sample that was sequenced in a study of T cells in Graves' hyperthyroidism and ophthalmopathy. Using RNA transcripts as the source, TCR beta CDR3 regions were amplified. A set of HTBI primers served as the primers for a first-round RT-PCR of the TCR CDR3. TCRdb processed the multiplex PCR reads anew with MiXCR; each CDR3 protein has one entry. Of over 400,000 distinct CDR3 sequences listed, roughly 23% are singletons. Sequenced sample: blood. The receptors were sampled from a woman aged 70-85 years with Graves' ophthalmopathy.

The chain links TRBV5-1 to TRBJ2-4, with D perhaps assigned TRBD1 or TRBD2 (5 bases each). The tail of the sequence fits TRBJ2-1 better, so the J call may be wrong. This CDR3 is 12 amino acids long. Germline CDR1 and CDR2: SGHRS and YFSETQ. As DNA, the CDR3 is TGCGCCAGCAGCTTGAATTCGGGACCTCAGTTCTTC. This sequence encodes CASSLNSGPQFF.

The chain uses TRBV18 and TRBJ1-5; the match to TRBD1 covers 9 bases. In germline, CDR1 is KGHSH, CDR2 LQKENI. V gave up 5 bases and J gave up 1 base; unmatched junction bases: 3. The CDR3 is 15 amino acids. The CDR3: CASSTQGASNQPQHF. The CDR3, as DNA: TGTGCCAGCTCAACACAGGGGGCGAGCAATCAGCCCCAGCATTTT.

The chain couples TRBV19 to TRBJ2-1, with 10 bases fitting TRBD2. From germline, CDR1 is LNHDA and CDR2 SQIVND (reference sequence). The CDR3 is 19 residues long. Trimming took 3 bases from V and 4 from J; bases not matched to a gene: 15. The CDR3 reads CASSINHGSGRPSYNEQFF. The CDR3 DNA follows: TGTGCCAGTAGTATTAATCATGGTAGCGGGAGGCCCTCTTACAATGAGCAGTTCTTC.

The sample holds one count of this clonotype. This chain links TRBV6-2 or TRBV6-3 with TRBJ2-7; TRBD1 agrees at 9 bases. V dropped 5 bases and J dropped 4; count of bases not matched to a gene: 3. Germline V CDR1 and CDR2: MNHEY, SVGEGT. This CDR3 has 13 residues. The CDR3: CASSKDRGYEQYF. CDR3 in DNA: TGTGCCAGCAGTAAGGACAGGGGTTACGAGCAGTACTTC.

This clonotype was found once. The chain recombines TRBV4-1 with TRBJ1-3; possible D gene TRBD1, 5 bases. Germline values: CDR1 MGHRA, CDR2 YSYEKL. The CDR3 is 16 amino acids. V was trimmed by 6 bases and J by 0 bases, leaving 15 bases between them. The CDR3 here is CASRSGTGGSGNTIYF. CDR3 nucleotides: TGCGCCAGCAGAAGCGGGACCGGGGGCTCTGGAAACACCATATATTTT.

This clonotype has a handful of counts. The chain joins TRBV7-8 to TRBJ2-2; 10 bases are shared with TRBD2. J lost 8 bases, V lost 6 bases, and 9 bases had no gene match. This CDR3 is 15 amino acids long. The germline CDR1 and CDR2 sequences are SGHVS and FQNEAQ. The CDR3 here is CASRGKSGRAGELFF. The CDR3 DNA sequence: TGTGCCAGCAGAGGAAAGAGCGGGAGGGCGGGGGAGCTGTTTTTT.

This clonotype appeared a few times. The J gene is TRBJ1-1, the V gene TRBV19; D call uncertain. This CDR3 has 15 residues. Looked up from germline, CDR1 is LNHDA and CDR2 is SQIVND (reference sequence). Trimming stripped 3 bases from V and 1 base from J, with 12 bases between. This chain's CDR3 is CASSISGKGNTEAFF. CDR3 DNA sequence: TGTGCCAGTAGTATTTCGGGTAAGGGGAACACTGAAGCTTTCTTT.

This clonotype was picked up many times. The chain uses TRBV7-2 and TRBJ2-3; D unresolved. Trimming pared 6 bases from V and 4 bases from J, leaving 8 bases between. The CDR3 loop spans 12 amino acids. Germline V lookup: CDR1 SGHTA, CDR2 FQGNSA. The CDR3 sequence: CASRGNADTQYF. For the CDR3, the DNA is TGTGCCAGCAGGGGAAACGCAGATACGCAGTATTTT.

This clonotype was observed many times. The chain links TRBV28 to TRBJ2-5, with D possibly being TRBD2 (7 bases). The CDR3 sequence is 11 residues long. The V gene lost 8 bases and the J gene lost 5 bases, with 9 bases spanning the gap. The germline V gene encodes CDR1 MDHEN and CDR2 SYDVKM. The CDR3 region has the DNA TGTGCCAGCGGGAGGGGGGAGACCCAGTACTTC. This encodes CASGRGETQYF.

The chain combines TRBV30 with TRBJ2-7, with TRBD1 identical over 9 bases. Germline assignment: CDR1 GTSNPN and CDR2 SVGIG (reference sequence). The CDR3 spans 15 residues. V shed 3 bases and J 6 bases; nucleotides not matched to a gene: 12. Written as DNA, the CDR3 is TGTGCCTGGAGGCTTGTAAGGACAGGGGCCGGCGAGCAGTACTTC. Translating it yields CAWRLVRTGAGEQYF.

This sequence joins TRBV5-1 and TRBJ2-1, with a weak D call TRBD2 (5 bases). V gave up 4 bases and J gave up 3 bases, with 11 bases separating them. Germline CDR1 SGHRS, CDR2 YFSETQ. The CDR3 is 14 residues long. The CDR3 coding sequence is TGCGCCAGCAGCGTCAACCGGGACTACAATGAGCAGTTCTTC. Amino acids: CASSVNRDYNEQFF.

Comment on this clonotype: A single base separates this from a much larger clone, so it may be a read error. This chain links TRBV27 with TRBJ1-1; D not resolved. Germline CDR1 reads MNHEY; CDR2 reads SMNVEV (reference sequence). Trimming cost V 1 base and J 1 base, with 4 bases left between them. The CDR3 covers 13 residues. The CDR3 loop reads CASSLFSNTEAFF. The CDR3 DNA is TGTGCCAGCAGTTTATTCTCGAACACTGAAGCTTTCTTT.

The rearrangement joins TRBV4-1 to TRBJ2-3, with 7 bases aligning to TRBD2. The junction had 4 bases not matched to a gene; V was cut back by 4 bases and J by 0 bases. Germline values: CDR1 MGHRA, CDR2 YSYEKL. The CDR3 loop spans 15 amino acids. The CDR3 nucleotides are TGCGCCAGCAGCCTCCGGCGGGAGAGCACAGATACGCAGTATTTT. Protein product: CASSLRRESTDTQYF.

This clonotype was detected only a few times. The chain is built from TRBV20-1 and TRBJ2-3, with D perhaps matching TRBD2 (5 bases). V was clipped by 6 bases and J by 0 bases, with 16 bases between them. The CDR3 covers 15 residues. Germline values: CDR1 DFQATT, CDR2 SNEGSKA (reference sequence). CDR3 protein: CSASRVPRSTDTQYF. The CDR3 bases are TGCAGTGCATCGAGGGTCCCCAGAAGCACAGATACGCAGTATTTT.

This clonotype has more than one count but fewer than ten. The rearrangement joins TRBV15 to TRBJ1-1; D unresolved. V shed 2 bases and J shed 0 bases, with 7 bases lying between them. The CDR3 sequence is 14 residues long. Germline CDR1 reads LNHNV; CDR2 reads YYDKDF (reference sequence). DNA for the CDR3: TGTGCCACCAGCAGACCAGTTATGAACACTGAAGCTTTCTTT. Translated, it gives CATSRPVMNTEAFF.

V and J are TRBV5-1 and TRBJ2-7; 8 bases match TRBD1. Unmatched junction bases numbered 5, after V lost 4 bases and J lost 2 bases. The CDR3 is 14 amino acids. The germline CDR1 and CDR2 sequences are SGHRS and YFSETQ. CDR3 residues: CASSRDRRTYEQYF. The CDR3, as DNA: TGCGCCAGCAGCCGGGACAGGCGAACCTACGAGCAGTACTTC.

The chain links TRBV12-3 or TRBV12-4 to TRBJ2-7; TRBD2 aligns across 8 bases. V shed 6 bases, J shed 4 bases, and the junction held 5 bases outside the gene matches. This CDR3 is built from 13 residues. CDR3: CASRQRGHYEQYF. Here the CDR3 DNA reads TGTGCCAGCAGACAGCGGGGGCATTACGAGCAGTACTTC.

The chain employs TRBV30 and TRBJ1-2; 9 bases are a match to TRBD1. Germline-derived CDR1 and CDR2 are GTSNPN and SVGIG (reference sequence). The junction had 6 bases not matched to a gene; V was cut back by 2 bases and J by 8 bases. This CDR3 contains 13 residues. This chain's CDR3 is CAWSPTGGVGYTF. In DNA form, the CDR3 reads TGTGCCTGGAGTCCTACAGGGGGCGTGGGCTACACCTTC.

This chain uses TRBV7-9 with TRBJ2-3; perhaps TRBD2 as D (6 bases). The CDR3 is 15 amino acids. CDR1 and CDR2 (germline): SEHNR, FQNEAQ (reference sequence). The V end lost 1 base, the J end lost 2 bases, and 10 bases lay between the germline ends. CDR3 DNA sequence: TGTGCCAGCAGCTTAGTTAGCGGCCTCACAGATACGCAGTATTTT. This encodes CASSLVSGLTDTQYF.

This clonotype occurred many times. The rearrangement joins TRBV6-1 to TRBJ1-1; unclear D gene. Between the trimmed V and J ends, which lost 5 bases and 4 bases, there was a span of 11 bases. Germline-derived CDR1 and CDR2 are MNHNS and SASEGT. This CDR3 has 13 residues. CDR3 sequence reads: CASSYDHFTEAFF. Here the CDR3 DNA reads TGTGCCAGCAGTTACGACCACTTCACTGAAGCTTTCTTT.

The rearrangement uses TRBV27 and TRBJ1-4; D call uncertain. CDR1 MNHEY and CDR2 SMNVEV come from the germline V gene (reference sequence). This CDR3 comprises 17 residues. The germline V and J ends were trimmed by 3 bases and 3 bases, with 17 bases remaining between them. The CDR3 reads CASSLALSGRPNEKLFF. Here the CDR3 DNA reads TGTGCCAGCAGTTTGGCTTTGAGCGGTCGGCCTAATGAAAAACTGTTTTTT.

The rearrangement uses TRBV12-3 or TRBV12-4 and TRBJ1-4, with a possible D match to TRBD1 (5 bases). This CDR3 is 12 amino acids long. Trimming left V 1 base short and J 11 bases short, with 8 bases between. The CDR3 region is CASSLGEGKLFF. CDR3 DNA sequence: TGTGCCAGCAGTTTAGGAGAGGGGAAACTGTTTTTT.

This clonotype was counted at least ten times. The V gene is TRBV10-3, the J gene TRBJ2-1; TRBD2 aligns across 9 bases. V lost 2 bases to trimming and J lost 8 bases; unmatched junction nucleotides: 7. Germline V gives CDR1 ENHRY, CDR2 SYGVKD. This CDR3 has 15 amino acids. The CDR3 region has the DNA TGTGCCATCAGTGAGGCGGGAGGGCGATTCGATGAGCAGTTCTTC. It encodes CAISEAGGRFDEQFF.